This T cell receptor beta chain was found in a study of cytomegalovirus exposure and HLA in healthy donors. Whole-study findings and limits: A few chains linked to CMV were shown in vitro to be specific for CMV antigens. A later analysis showed that HLA-associated TCR beta chains had undergone more clonal expansion than equally common others. A later analysis linked a missense variant in DCLRE1C to the trimming of TCR beta V and J genes. Reportedly, TCR beta sequences accurately predicted HLA-A and HLA-B alleles in most subjects.

About this clone itself: Its antigen remains unknown.

It was with 60 Vbeta and 13 Jbeta primers that the PCR ran. The method was immunoSEQ multiplex PCR; TCRdb's version includes in-frame clones alone and lacks a portion of them. The data contain under 200,000 clones, 80% of them seen just once; the ten biggest clones take up more than 6%. Germline CDR1 is SGHTA and CDR2 is FQGTGA. The trim removed 1 base at V and 0 bases at J, leaving 5 bases unmatched. The CDR3 contains 18 residues. The sequenced sample consisted of PBMCs. The chain combines TRBV7-3 with TRBJ2-5, with 13 positions matching TRBD2. The source of this sequence is a man aged 35 to 55 in good health and CMV-seropositive. The CDR3 nucleotides are TGTGCCAGCAGCTTAAGGGGACTAGCGGGGAAGTACCAAGAGACCCAGTACTTC. This sequence encodes CASSLRGLAGKYQETQYF.